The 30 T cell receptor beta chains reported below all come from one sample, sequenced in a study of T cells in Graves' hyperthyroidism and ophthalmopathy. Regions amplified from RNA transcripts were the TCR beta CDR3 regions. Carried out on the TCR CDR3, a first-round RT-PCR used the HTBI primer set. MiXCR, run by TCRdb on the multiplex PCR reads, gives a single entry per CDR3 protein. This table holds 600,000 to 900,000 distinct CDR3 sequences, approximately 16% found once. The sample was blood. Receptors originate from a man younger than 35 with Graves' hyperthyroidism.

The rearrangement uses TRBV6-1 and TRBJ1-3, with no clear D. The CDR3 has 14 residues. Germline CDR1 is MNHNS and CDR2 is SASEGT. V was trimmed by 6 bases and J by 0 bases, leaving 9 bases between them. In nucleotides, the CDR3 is TGTGCCAGCAGCAACGGGTTCTCTGGAAACACCATATATTTT. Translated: CASSNGFSGNTIYF.

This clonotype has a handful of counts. This CDR3 reads CAISEGSGGTSKNIQYF. In DNA form, the CDR3 reads TGTGCCATCAGTGAGGGGTCGGGGGGAACGTCCAAAAACATTCAGTACTTC. The rearrangement uses TRBV10-3 and TRBJ2-4, with 7 bases aligning to TRBD2. This CDR3 is built from 17 residues. Germline lookup yields CDR1 ENHRY and CDR2 SYGVKD. V was clipped by 2 bases and J by 2 bases; unmatched bases: 9.

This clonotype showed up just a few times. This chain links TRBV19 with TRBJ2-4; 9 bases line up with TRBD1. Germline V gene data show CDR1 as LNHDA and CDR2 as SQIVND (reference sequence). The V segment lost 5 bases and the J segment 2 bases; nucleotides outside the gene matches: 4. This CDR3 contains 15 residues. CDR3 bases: TGTGCCAGTAGTGAAACAGGGGGCTCCAAAAACATTCAGTACTTC. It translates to CASSETGGSKNIQYF.

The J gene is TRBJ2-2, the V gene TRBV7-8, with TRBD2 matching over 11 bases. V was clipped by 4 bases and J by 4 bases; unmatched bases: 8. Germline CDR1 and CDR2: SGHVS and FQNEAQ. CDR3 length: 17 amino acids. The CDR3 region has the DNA TGTGCCAGCAGCTACCCCGGACTAGCGGGTCTCACCGGGGAGCTGTTTTTT. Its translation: CASSYPGLAGLTGELFF.

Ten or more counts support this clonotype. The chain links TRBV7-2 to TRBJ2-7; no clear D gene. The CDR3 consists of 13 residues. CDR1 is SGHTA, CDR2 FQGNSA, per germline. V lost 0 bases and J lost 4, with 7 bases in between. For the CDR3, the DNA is TGTGCCAGCAGCTTAGCAGAGGTATACGAGCAGTACTTC. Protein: CASSLAEVYEQYF.

This CDR3 is CATRPWTLASSYNEQFF. The CDR3 DNA is TGTGCCACCAGACCTTGGACTCTCGCGAGCTCCTACAATGAGCAGTTCTTC. This chain joins TRBV24-1 and TRBJ2-1; D is possibly TRBD2 (5 bases). The CDR3 consists of 17 residues. Germline CDR1 is KGHDR and CDR2 is SFDVKD. The V end lost 7 bases, the J end lost 0 bases, and 18 bases lay between the germline ends.

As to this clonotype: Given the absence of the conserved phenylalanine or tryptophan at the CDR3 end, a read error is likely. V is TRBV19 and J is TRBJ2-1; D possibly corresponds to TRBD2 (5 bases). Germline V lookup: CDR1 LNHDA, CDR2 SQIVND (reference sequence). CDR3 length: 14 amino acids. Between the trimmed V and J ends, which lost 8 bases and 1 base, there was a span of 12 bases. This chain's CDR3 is CASGTRGSYNEQFL. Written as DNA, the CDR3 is TGTGCCAGTGGAACCCGGGGATCCTACAATGAGCAGTTCCTC.

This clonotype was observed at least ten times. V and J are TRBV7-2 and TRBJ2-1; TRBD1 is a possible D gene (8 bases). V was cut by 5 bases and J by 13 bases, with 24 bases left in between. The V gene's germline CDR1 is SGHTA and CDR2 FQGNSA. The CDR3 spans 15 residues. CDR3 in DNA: TGTGCCAGCAGCCAACAGGGGGGGGGGTTCCCCTCTCAGTTCTTC. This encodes CASSQQGGGFPSQFF.

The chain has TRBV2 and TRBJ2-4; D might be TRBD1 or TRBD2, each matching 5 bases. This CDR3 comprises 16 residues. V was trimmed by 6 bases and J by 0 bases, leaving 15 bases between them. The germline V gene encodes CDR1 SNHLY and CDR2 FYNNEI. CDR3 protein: CASRLRDGLAKNIQYF. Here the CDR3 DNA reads TGTGCCAGCAGACTCAGGGACGGGCTAGCCAAAAACATTCAGTACTTC.

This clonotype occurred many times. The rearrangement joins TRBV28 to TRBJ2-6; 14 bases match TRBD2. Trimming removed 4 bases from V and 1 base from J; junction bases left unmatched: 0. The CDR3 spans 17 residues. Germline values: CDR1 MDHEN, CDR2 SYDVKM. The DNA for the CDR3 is TGTGCCAGCAGTTGGACTAGCGGGAGGTCTGGGGCCAACGTCCTGACTTTC. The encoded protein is CASSWTSGRSGANVLTF.

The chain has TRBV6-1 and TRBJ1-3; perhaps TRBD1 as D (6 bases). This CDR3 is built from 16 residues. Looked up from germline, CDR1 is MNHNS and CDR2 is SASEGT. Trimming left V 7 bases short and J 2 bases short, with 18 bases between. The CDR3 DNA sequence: TGTGCCAGCAACCAACTGGGGGGGGCGGCTGGAAACACCATATATTTT. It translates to CASNQLGGAAGNTIYF.

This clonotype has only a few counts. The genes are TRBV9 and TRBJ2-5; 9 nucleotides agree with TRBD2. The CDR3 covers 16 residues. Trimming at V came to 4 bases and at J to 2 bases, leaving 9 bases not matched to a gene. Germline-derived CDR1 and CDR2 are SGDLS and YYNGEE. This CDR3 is CASSPQAGGEQETQYF. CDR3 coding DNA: TGTGCCAGCAGCCCCCAGGCGGGAGGGGAACAAGAGACCCAGTACTTC.

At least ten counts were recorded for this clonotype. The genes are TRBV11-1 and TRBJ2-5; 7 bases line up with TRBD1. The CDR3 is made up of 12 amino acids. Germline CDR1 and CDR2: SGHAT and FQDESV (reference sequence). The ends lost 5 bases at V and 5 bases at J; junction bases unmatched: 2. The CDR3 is CASSKDRETQYF. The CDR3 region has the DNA TGTGCCAGCAGCAAGGACAGGGAGACCCAGTACTTC. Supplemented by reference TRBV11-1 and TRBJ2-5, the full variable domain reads EAEVAQSPRYKITEKSQAVAFWCDPISGHATLYWYRQILGQGPELLVQFQDESVVDDSQLPKDRFSAERLKGVDSTLKIQPAELGDSAMYLCASSKDRETQYFGPGTRLLVL.

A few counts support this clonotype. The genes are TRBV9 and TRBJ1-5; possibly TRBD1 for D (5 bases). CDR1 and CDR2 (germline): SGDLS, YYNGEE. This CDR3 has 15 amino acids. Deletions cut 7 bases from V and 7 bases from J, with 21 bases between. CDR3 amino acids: CASGPGQLPGQPQHF. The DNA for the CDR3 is TGTGCCAGCGGCCCAGGGCAGCTCCCCGGGCAGCCCCAGCATTTT.

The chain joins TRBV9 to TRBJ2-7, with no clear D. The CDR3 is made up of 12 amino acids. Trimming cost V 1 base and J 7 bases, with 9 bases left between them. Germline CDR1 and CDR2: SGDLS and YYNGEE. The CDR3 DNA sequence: TGTGCCAGCAGCGTAAGTCTAGGGGAGCAGTACTTC. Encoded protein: CASSVSLGEQYF.

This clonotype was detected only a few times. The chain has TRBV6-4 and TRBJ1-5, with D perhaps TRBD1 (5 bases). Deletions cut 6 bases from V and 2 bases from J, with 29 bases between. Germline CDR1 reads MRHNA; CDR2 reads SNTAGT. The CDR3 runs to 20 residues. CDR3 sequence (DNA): TGTGCCAGCAGGGCCGTCCATAAAAGAGCTGCAGGGAGTGGCAATCAGCCCCAGCATTTT. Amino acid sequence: CASRAVHKRAAGSGNQPQHF.

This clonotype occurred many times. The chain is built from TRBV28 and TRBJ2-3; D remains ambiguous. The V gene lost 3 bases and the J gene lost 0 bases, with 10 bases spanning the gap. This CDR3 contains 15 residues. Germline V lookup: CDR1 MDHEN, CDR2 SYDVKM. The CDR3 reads CASSLTSTSTDTQYF. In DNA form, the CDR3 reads TGTGCCAGCAGTTTGACGTCTACTAGCACAGATACGCAGTATTTT.

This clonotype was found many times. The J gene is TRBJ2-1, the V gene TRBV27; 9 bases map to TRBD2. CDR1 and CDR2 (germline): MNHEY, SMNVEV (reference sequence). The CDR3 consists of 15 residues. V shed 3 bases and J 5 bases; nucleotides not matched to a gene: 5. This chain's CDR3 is CASSLLASGNNEQFF. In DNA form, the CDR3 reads TGTGCCAGCAGTTTGTTGGCTAGCGGGAACAATGAGCAGTTCTTC.

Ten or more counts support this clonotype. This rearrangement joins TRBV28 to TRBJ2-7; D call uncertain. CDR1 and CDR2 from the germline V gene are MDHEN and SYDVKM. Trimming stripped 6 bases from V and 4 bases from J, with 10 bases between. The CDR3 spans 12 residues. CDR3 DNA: TGTGCCAGCAGGCAGAAAGCATACGAGCAGTACTTC. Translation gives CASRQKAYEQYF.

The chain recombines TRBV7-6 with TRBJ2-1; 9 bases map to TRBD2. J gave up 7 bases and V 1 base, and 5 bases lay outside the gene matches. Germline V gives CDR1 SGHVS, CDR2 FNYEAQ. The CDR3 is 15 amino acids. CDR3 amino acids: CASSLGREGWNEQFF. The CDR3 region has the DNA TGTGCCAGCAGCTTAGGGCGGGAGGGCTGGAATGAGCAGTTCTTC.

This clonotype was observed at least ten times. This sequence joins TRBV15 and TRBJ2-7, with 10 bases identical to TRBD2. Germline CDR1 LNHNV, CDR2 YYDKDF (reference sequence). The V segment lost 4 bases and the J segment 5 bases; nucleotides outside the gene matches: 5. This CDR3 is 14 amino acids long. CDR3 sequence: CATSKLAGGHEQYF. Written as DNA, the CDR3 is TGTGCCACCAGCAAATTAGCGGGAGGTCACGAGCAGTACTTC. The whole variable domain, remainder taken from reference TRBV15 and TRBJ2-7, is DAMVIQNPRYQVTQFGKPVTLSCSQTLNHNVMYWYQQKSSQAPKLLFHYYDKDFNNEADTPDNFQSRRPNTSFCFLDIRSPGLGDTAMYLCATSKLAGGHEQYFGPGTRLTVT.

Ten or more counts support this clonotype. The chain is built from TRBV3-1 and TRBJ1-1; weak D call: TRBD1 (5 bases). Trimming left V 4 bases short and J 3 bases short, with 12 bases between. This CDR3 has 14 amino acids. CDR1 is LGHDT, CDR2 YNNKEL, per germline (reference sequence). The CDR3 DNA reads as TGTGCCAGCAGCCCGATCCAGGGTGACACTGAAGCTTTCTTT. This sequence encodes CASSPIQGDTEAFF.

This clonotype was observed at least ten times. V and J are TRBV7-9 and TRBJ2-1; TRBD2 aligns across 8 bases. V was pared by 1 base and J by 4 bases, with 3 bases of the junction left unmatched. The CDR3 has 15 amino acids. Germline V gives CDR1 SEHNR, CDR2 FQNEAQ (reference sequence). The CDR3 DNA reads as TGTGCCAGCAGCTTAGGTGGCGGGAGGTACAATGAGCAGTTCTTC. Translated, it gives CASSLGGGRYNEQFF. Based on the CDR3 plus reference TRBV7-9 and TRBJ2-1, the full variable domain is DTGVSQNPRHKITKRGQNVTFRCDPISEHNRLYWYRQTLGQGPEFLTYFQNEAQLEKSRLLSDRFSAERPKGSFSTLEIQRTEQGDSAMYLCASSLGGGRYNEQFFGPGTRLTVL.

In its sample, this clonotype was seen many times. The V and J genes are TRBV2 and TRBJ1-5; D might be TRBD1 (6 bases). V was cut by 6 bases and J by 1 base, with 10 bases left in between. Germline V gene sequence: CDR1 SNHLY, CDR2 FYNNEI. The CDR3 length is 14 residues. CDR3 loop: CASRAGTSNQPQHF. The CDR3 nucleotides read TGTGCCAGCAGGGCAGGGACAAGCAATCAGCCCCAGCATTTT.

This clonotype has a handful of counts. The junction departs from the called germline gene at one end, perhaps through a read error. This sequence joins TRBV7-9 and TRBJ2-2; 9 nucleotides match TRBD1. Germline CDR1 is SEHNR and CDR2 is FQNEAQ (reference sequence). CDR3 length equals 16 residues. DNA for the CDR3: TGTGCCAGCAGCTCGTCCGGGACAGGGAACGCCGGGGAGCTGTTTTTT. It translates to CASSSSGTGNAGELFF.

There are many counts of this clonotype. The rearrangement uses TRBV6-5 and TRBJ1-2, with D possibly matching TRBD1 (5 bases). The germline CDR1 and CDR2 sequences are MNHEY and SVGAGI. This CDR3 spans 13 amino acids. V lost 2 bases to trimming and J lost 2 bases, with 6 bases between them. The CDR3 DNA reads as TGTGCCAGCAGTTACGGGGGAAACTATGGCTACACCTTC. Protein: CASSYGGNYGYTF.

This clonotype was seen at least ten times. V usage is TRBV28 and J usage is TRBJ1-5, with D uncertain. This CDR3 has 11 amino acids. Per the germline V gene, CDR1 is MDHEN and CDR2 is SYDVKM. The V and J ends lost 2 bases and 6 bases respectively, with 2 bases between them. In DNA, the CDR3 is TGTGCCAGCAGTTTAAGTCAGCCCCAGCATTTT. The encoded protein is CASSLSQPQHF.

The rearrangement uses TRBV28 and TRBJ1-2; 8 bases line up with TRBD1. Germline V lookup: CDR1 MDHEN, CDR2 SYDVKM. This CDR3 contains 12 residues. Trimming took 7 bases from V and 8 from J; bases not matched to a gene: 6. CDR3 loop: CASTAGGRGYTF. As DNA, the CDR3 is TGTGCCAGCACCGCAGGGGGCCGGGGCTACACCTTC.

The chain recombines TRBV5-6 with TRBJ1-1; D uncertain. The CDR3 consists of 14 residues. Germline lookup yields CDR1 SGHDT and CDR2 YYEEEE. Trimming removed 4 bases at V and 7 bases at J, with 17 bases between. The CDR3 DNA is TGTGCCAGCAGCCTCTATCTAAGGGCGGGTGAAGCTTTCTTT. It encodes CASSLYLRAGEAFF.

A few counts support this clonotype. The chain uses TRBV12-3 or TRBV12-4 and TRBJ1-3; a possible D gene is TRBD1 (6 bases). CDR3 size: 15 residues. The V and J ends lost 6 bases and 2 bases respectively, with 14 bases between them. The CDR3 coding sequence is TGTGCCAGCAGCGCGTACAGGGACCCTGGAAACACCATATATTTT. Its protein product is CASSAYRDPGNTIYF.